What follows is one TCR beta chain and its context. The CDR3 sequence is 16 residues long. Germline CDR1 is SGDLS and CDR2 is YYNGEE. V lost 4 bases to trimming and J lost 0 bases; unmatched junction nucleotides: 6. Per the study methods: Reference gene primers were amplified, and this amplification served to estimate nucleated cell counts. TCRdb's table, derived via immunoSEQ multiplex PCR, lists solely in-frame clones and lacks some. V, J and clone size derive from that table, while D and trimming were established from the DNA sequence. The data show around 240,000 clones, with approximately 83% seen just once and 7.4% held by the top ten. The data originate from a study of blood T cell repertoires in COVID-19. Study context: T cells, B-cell-depleted T cells, or PBMCs provided the cDNA or gDNA that served as material.

This sequence originates from a woman between 50 and 59 years old with acute or convalescent COVID-19. The chain combines TRBV9 with TRBJ2-2; 7 bases are a match to TRBD2. The sequenced sample consisted of peripheral blood. The CDR3 loop is CASSPYRGANTGELFF. The CDR3 DNA sequence: TGTGCCAGCAGCCCATACCGGGGGGCGAACACCGGGGAGCTGTTTTTT.